A single sample gave rise to the 31 T cell receptor beta chains below, sequenced in a study of shared clonotypes between healthy human individuals. The data were produced by immunoSEQ multiplex PCR, yet TCRdb's version contains in-frame clones alone and is incomplete. Of more than 2 million clones listed, over 85% were seen once; the top ten hold under 2%. CD45RO negativity and positive selection for CCR7 defined naive CD8 cells, a population that excluded terminally differentiated effector memory CD45RA+ cells. The sample taken for sequencing was naive CD8+ T cells from PBMCs. The receptors derive from a man aged 18 to 35 in good health. Some clones in this sample may be carry-over from other donors' samples.

V usage is TRBV5-5 and J usage is TRBJ2-7; D assignment may be TRBD1 or TRBD2 (5 bases each). The CDR3 length is 13 residues. Trimming took off 2 bases at V and 6 bases at J, with 12 bases between the two ends. The V gene's germline CDR1 is SGHKS and CDR2 YYEKEE (reference sequence). In DNA, the CDR3 is TGTGCCAGCAGCTTTGGGGGTACGAGCGAGCAGTACTTC. Its translation: CASSFGGTSEQYF.

This chain connects TRBV28 to TRBJ2-5; D is unresolved. V was pared by 7 bases and J by 5 bases, with 14 bases between. Germline assignment: CDR1 MDHEN and CDR2 SYDVKM. The CDR3 loop spans 13 amino acids. CDR3 nucleotide sequence: TGTGCCAGCACTCCCGTGGCCGGGGAGACCCAGTACTTC. Its translation is CASTPVAGETQYF.

The chain couples TRBV6-5 to TRBJ1-5, with no clear D. V shed 5 bases and J shed 7 bases, with 12 bases lying between them. The CDR3 consists of 13 residues. Germline V gives CDR1 MNHEY, CDR2 SVGAGI. The CDR3 spells CASSDLNGQPQHF. In DNA form, the CDR3 reads TGTGCCAGCAGTGACCTGAACGGGCAGCCCCAGCATTTT.

The chain employs TRBV5-1 and TRBJ2-5, with D unresolved. Germline V CDR1 and CDR2: SGHRS, YFSETQ. The CDR3 has 15 amino acids. V lost 7 bases and J lost 0, with 16 bases in between. CDR3 sequence (DNA): TGCGCCAGCTCCCCGTGGGCAGCAAACCAAGAGACCCAGTACTTC. Protein: CASSPWAANQETQYF.

The chain recombines TRBV27 with TRBJ2-6; D is perhaps TRBD2 (7 bases). The CDR3 totals 19 residues. V lost 6 bases and J lost 0, with 21 bases in between. Germline-derived CDR1 and CDR2 are MNHEY and SMNVEV (reference sequence). The CDR3 bases are TGTGCCAGCAGCCGAGTTTTGGGGGGGGCGTCCTCTGGGGCCAACGTCCTGACTTTC. This translates into CASSRVLGGASSGANVLTF. The complete variable domain, with remaining parts taken from reference TRBV27 and TRBJ2-6, reads EAQVTQNPRYLITVTGKKLTVTCSQNMNHEYMSWYRQDPGLGLRQIYYSMNVEVTDKGDVPEGYKVSRKEKRNFPLILESPSPNQTSLYFCASSRVLGGASSGANVLTFGAGSRLTVL.

V gene TRBV4-1 combines with J gene TRBJ2-7; 9 positions agree with TRBD1. The germline V gene has CDR1 MGHRA and CDR2 YSYEKL. This CDR3 comprises 17 residues. The ends lost 3 bases at V and 0 bases at J; junction bases unmatched: 9. CDR3: CASSHHILGQGSYEQYF. The CDR3, as DNA: TGCGCCAGCAGCCACCATATCCTGGGACAGGGCTCCTACGAGCAGTACTTC.

The table lists this clone with a few counts. A far larger clone is a single base away, which makes a read error likely. Other DNA sequences of this sample code for an identical CDR3. This chain connects TRBV6-5 to TRBJ1-1, with a weak D call TRBD1 (5 bases). V gave up 6 bases and J gave up 1 base, with 9 bases separating them. CDR1 and CDR2 (germline): MNHEY, SVGAGI. CDR3 length: 13 amino acids. This chain's CDR3 is CASSPGRNTEAFF. In DNA form, the CDR3 reads TGTGCCAGCAGCCCGGGACGGAACACTGAAGCTTTCTTT.

V usage is TRBV27 and J usage is TRBJ2-7; D is unresolved. Trimming removed 5 bases at V and 3 bases at J, with 11 bases between. The CDR3 runs 13 residues. Per the germline V gene, CDR1 is MNHEY and CDR2 is SMNVEV (reference sequence). This CDR3 reads CASSLQLNYEQYF. DNA of the CDR3: TGTGCCAGCAGTCTCCAACTAAACTACGAGCAGTACTTC.

The chain carries TRBV5-8 and TRBJ1-2, with D hard to call. The germline V and J ends were trimmed by 4 bases and 6 bases, with 22 bases remaining between them. The CDR3 runs to 16 residues. Per the germline V gene, CDR1 is SGHTS and CDR2 is YDEGEE. The CDR3 bases are TGTGCCAGCAGCCCTACACCCCCAAAGGGCGCCCATGGCTACACCTTC. This sequence encodes CASSPTPPKGAHGYTF.

This sequence joins TRBV6-1 and TRBJ2-7; D may be TRBD1 (5 bases). The CDR3 covers 13 residues. Germline CDR1 is MNHNS and CDR2 is SASEGT. The germline V and J ends were trimmed by 6 bases and 4 bases, with 13 bases remaining between them. Here the CDR3 reads CASRLLDSYEQYF. DNA for the CDR3: TGTGCCAGCAGACTACTCGACAGTTACGAGCAGTACTTC.

This clone was counted once. This chain links TRBV19 with TRBJ2-7, with a weak D call TRBD2 (6 bases). Trimming stripped 2 bases from V and 2 bases from J, with 16 bases between. The CDR3 length is 16 residues. Germline assignment: CDR1 LNHDA and CDR2 SQIVND (reference sequence). The CDR3 spells CASSISVGSGTYEQYF. In DNA, the CDR3 is TGTGCCAGTAGTATAAGTGTGGGTAGCGGCACCTACGAGCAGTACTTC.

This chain joins TRBV29-1 and TRBJ2-2; possibly TRBD1 for D (6 bases). Germline assignment: CDR1 SQVTM and CDR2 ANQGSEA. The V gene lost 3 bases and the J gene lost 5 bases, with 10 bases spanning the gap. CDR3 length: 13 amino acids. The CDR3 DNA reads TGCAGCGTTGATTACCAGGGGACCGGGGAGCTGTTTTTT. Residues: CSVDYQGTGELFF.

The J gene is TRBJ2-1, the V gene TRBV10-3; D is uncertain. Germline V lookup: CDR1 ENHRY, CDR2 SYGVKD. The CDR3 runs to 16 residues. The V and J ends lost 3 bases and 0 bases respectively, with 12 bases between them. CDR3 in DNA: TGTGCCATCAGTGAATATCACTCGGGCTCCTACAATGAGCAGTTCTTC. As protein: CAISEYHSGSYNEQFF.

This chain connects TRBV7-8 to TRBJ1-4; a possible D gene is TRBD1 (5 bases). In germline, CDR1 is SGHVS, CDR2 FQNEAQ. The CDR3 extends over 14 amino acids. V was shortened by 7 bases and J by 9 bases, with 18 bases between the two germline ends. CDR3 DNA sequence: TGTGCCAGCACCCCTACCGGGACGGTAAAAAAACTGTTTTTT. This translates into CASTPTGTVKKLFF. The full variable domain, its missing parts supplied by reference TRBV7-8 and TRBJ1-4, is GAGVSQSPRYKVAKRGQDVALRCDPISGHVSLFWYQQALGQGPEFLTYFQNEAQLDKSGLPSDRFFAERPEGSVSTLKIQRTQQEDSAVYLCASTPTGTVKKLFFGSGTQLSVL.

Comments on this clone: Other DNA sequences in the same sample also yield this CDR3. The rearrangement uses TRBV9 and TRBJ1-5; 8 bases line up with TRBD1. The CDR3 spans 14 residues. CDR1 and CDR2 from the germline V gene are SGDLS and YYNGEE. Germline trimming cut 4 bases from V and 4 bases from J; bases unmatched to any gene: 4. The CDR3 sequence is CASSPGQGNQPQHF. For the CDR3, the DNA is TGTGCCAGCAGCCCCGGACAGGGAAATCAGCCCCAGCATTTT.

Of note for this clone: This clone may be a read error of a much larger clone one base away. Other DNA sequences from this sample encode an identical CDR3 as well. The J gene is TRBJ1-5, the V gene TRBV19; TRBD1 matches 7 bases. Germline V gene data show CDR1 as LNHDA and CDR2 as SQIVND (reference sequence). The CDR3 spans 14 residues. Losses at the gene ends were 5 bases for V and 4 bases for J; bases not matched to a gene: 5. CDR3 bases: TGTGCCAGTAGTGTCCGGGACAGTAATCAGCCCCAGCATTTT. Protein product: CASSVRDSNQPQHF.

The chain has TRBV27 and TRBJ2-7; the D gene could be TRBD1 or TRBD2 (5 bases each). Between the trimmed V and J ends, which lost 4 bases and 3 bases, there was a span of 13 bases. The CDR3 is 14 residues long. CDR1 MNHEY and CDR2 SMNVEV come from the germline V gene (reference sequence). CDR3 nucleotide sequence: TGTGCCAGCAGTTGGGACCGGTCCATCTACGAGCAGTACTTC. Amino acid sequence: CASSWDRSIYEQYF.

The rearrangement links TRBV30 to TRBJ1-4; D is perhaps TRBD1 (5 bases). With 0 bases removed from V and 8 bases from J, the gap between germline ends came to 16 bases. Germline CDR1 reads GTSNPN; CDR2 reads SVGIG (reference sequence). The CDR3 spans 15 residues. This chain's CDR3 is CAWSVGLGAKEKLFF. The CDR3 DNA sequence: TGTGCCTGGAGTGTAGGGTTAGGGGCAAAGGAAAAACTGTTTTTT.

V usage is TRBV28 and J usage is TRBJ2-7, with D perhaps given as TRBD1 or TRBD2 (5 bases each). Germline CDR1 MDHEN, CDR2 SYDVKM. Trimming removed 6 bases at V and 3 bases at J, with 12 bases between. The length of the CDR3 is 13 residues. The CDR3 spells CASRRGPIYEQYF. The DNA for the CDR3 is TGTGCCAGCAGGAGGGGTCCAATCTACGAGCAGTACTTC. The full variable domain, completed using reference TRBV28 and TRBJ2-7, is DVKVTQSSRYLVKRTGEKVFLECVQDMDHENMFWYRQDPGLGLRLIYFSYDVKMKEKGDIPEGYSVSREKKERFSLILESASTNQTSMYLCASRRGPIYEQYFGPGTRLTVT.

V gene TRBV10-3 combines with J gene TRBJ2-5, with 8 bases aligning to TRBD2. Germline CDR1 is ENHRY and CDR2 is SYGVKD. V lost 6 bases to trimming and J lost 1 base; unmatched junction nucleotides: 7. The CDR3 has 15 residues. The CDR3 coding sequence is TGTGCCATCAGGAATGAGCGGGAGAGCCAAGAGACCCAGTACTTC. This gives the protein CAIRNERESQETQYF.

The genes are TRBV30 and TRBJ1-2; D is unclear. The CDR3 spans 15 residues. Per germline, CDR1 GTSNPN and CDR2 SVGIG (reference sequence). Trimming took off 3 bases at V and 6 bases at J, with 20 bases between the two ends. CDR3 protein: CAWRAYLGGPDGYTF. The CDR3, as DNA: TGTGCCTGGAGGGCATACTTAGGAGGCCCCGATGGCTACACCTTC.

This chain links TRBV7-9 with TRBJ2-7, with D perhaps given as TRBD1 or TRBD2 (5 bases each). CDR3 length: 13 residues. V was trimmed by 4 bases and J by 3 bases, leaving 10 bases between them. From germline, CDR1 is SEHNR and CDR2 FQNEAQ (reference sequence). The CDR3 DNA sequence: TGTGCCAGCAGCTATGGGACCAACTACGAGCAGTACTTC. Protein product: CASSYGTNYEQYF.

The chain couples TRBV28 to TRBJ2-2; TRBD1 agrees at 11 bases. CDR1 and CDR2 (germline): MDHEN, SYDVKM. This CDR3 has 14 amino acids. V shed 10 bases and J 5 bases; nucleotides not matched to a gene: 6. CDR3 protein: CAIPGQGGTGELFF. CDR3 bases: TGTGCCATACCGGGACAGGGGGGAACCGGGGAGCTGTTTTTT.

In regard to this clone: Other DNA sequences in the sample encode the same CDR3. The chain combines TRBV9 with TRBJ1-5; 7 positions match TRBD1. V dropped 3 bases and J dropped 4; count of bases not matched to a gene: 4. Germline CDR1 and CDR2: SGDLS and YYNGEE. The CDR3 is 14 residues long. The CDR3 reads CASSAGDRNQPQHF. In DNA form, the CDR3 reads TGTGCCAGCAGCGCCGGGGACAGAAATCAGCCCCAGCATTTT.

This rearrangement joins TRBV12-5 to TRBJ1-2; D gene uncertain. Germline V CDR1 and CDR2: LGHNT, FRNRAP. CDR3 length equals 17 residues. Deletions cut 7 bases from V and 0 bases from J, with 21 bases between. The CDR3 DNA reads TGTGCTAGTGCCTCCGGCGGCTTCGATAGAGCTAACTATGGCTACACCTTC. It translates to CASASGGFDRANYGYTF. The variable domain in full, with the rest retrieved from reference TRBV12-5 and TRBJ1-2, is DARVTQTPRHKVTEMGQEVTMRCQPILGHNTVFWYRQTMMQGLELLAYFRNRAPLDDSGMPKDRFSAEMPDATLATLKIQPSEPRDSAVYFCASASGGFDRANYGYTFGSGTRLTVV.

J is TRBJ1-2 and V is TRBV5-6, with 10 bases matching TRBD1. Germline V gene lookup returns CDR1 SGHDT and CDR2 YYEEEE. This CDR3 contains 15 residues. V lost 3 bases, J lost 7 bases, and 9 bases stayed unmatched. Here the CDR3 reads CASSSGTGTGVGYTF. CDR3 DNA sequence: TGTGCCAGCAGCTCGGGAACCGGGACAGGGGTTGGCTACACCTTC.

The chain links TRBV28 to TRBJ1-1, with 7 bases fitting TRBD1. Germline CDR1 MDHEN, CDR2 SYDVKM. The CDR3 is made up of 16 amino acids. Trimming removed 8 bases from V and 5 bases from J; junction bases left unmatched: 17. The CDR3 DNA is TGTGCCAGCGGGACGACGGGGACAGCGTATTGGACTGAAGCTTTCTTT. Translation gives CASGTTGTAYWTEAFF.

The J gene is TRBJ1-1, the V gene TRBV13, with D unclear. Germline V gene lookup returns CDR1 PRHDT and CDR2 FYEKMQ (reference sequence). The CDR3 length is 13 residues. With 8 bases removed from V and 0 bases from J, the gap between germline ends came to 10 bases. CDR3 in DNA: TGTGCCAGCTCCATCTACATGAACACTGAAGCTTTCTTT. The encoded protein is CASSIYMNTEAFF.

The chain has TRBV6-1 and TRBJ2-7; D uncertain. Germline values: CDR1 MNHNS, CDR2 SASEGT. Between the trimmed V and J ends, which lost 2 bases and 3 bases, there was a span of 14 bases. CDR3 length: 15 amino acids. CDR3 bases: TGTGCCAGCAGTGAATCGATCCTCGTACGCTACGAGCAGTACTTC. It encodes CASSESILVRYEQYF.

The chain combines TRBV4-1 with TRBJ2-7, with 9 bases aligning to TRBD1. CDR1 is MGHRA, CDR2 YSYEKL, per germline. The CDR3 runs to 16 residues. The ends lost 4 bases at V and 0 bases at J; junction bases unmatched: 7. The CDR3, as DNA: TGCGCCAGCAGCCTTAGACAGGGGGTTAGCTCCTACGAGCAGTACTTC. This translates into CASSLRQGVSSYEQYF.

The chain uses TRBV10-3 and TRBJ2-7; no firm D call. Germline CDR1 ENHRY, CDR2 SYGVKD. The CDR3 consists of 13 residues. The V end was cut by 0 bases, the J end by 4 bases, with 7 bases between. CDR3 in DNA: TGTGCCATCAGTGAGTCTCCGAAGTACGAGCAGTACTTC. The encoded protein is CAISESPKYEQYF.